This T cell receptor beta chain was captured in a study of CD8 T cells in ankylosing spondylitis. Broader study findings: According to the report, clones linked to the disease were significantly enriched in matched synovial fluid samples taken from ankylosing spondylitis patients. Relatively rare in peripheral blood, disease-linked clones were also CD8+. Within ankylosing spondylitis blood, a TCR beta motif made up of under 10 highly homologous variants appeared to be characteristic. Before this, some motif variants had been reported in reactive arthritis synovial fluid and blood.

CDR1 and CDR2 (germline): MRHNA, SNTAGT. The trim removed 4 bases at V and 0 bases at J, leaving 5 bases unmatched. This CDR3 comprises 15 residues. It was by quantitative 5'-RACE with molecular barcodes that TCR beta libraries were made. TCRdb independently ran MiXCR on the 5' RACE reads; one entry per CDR3 protein. This table has a few hundred thousand distinct CDR3 sequences, roughly 13% appearing once. This clonotype was counted between two and nine times. Its specificity is not known. Sample: blood, either unsorted or a sorted T cell fraction (not recorded which). This receptor was taken from a male donor with ankylosing spondylitis. The chain uses TRBV6-4 and TRBJ2-7, with 8 bases lining up with TRBD1. The DNA of the CDR3 is TGTGCCAGCAGTGCATACAGGGGGAGCTCCTACGAGCAGTACTTC. As protein: CASSAYRGSSYEQYF.